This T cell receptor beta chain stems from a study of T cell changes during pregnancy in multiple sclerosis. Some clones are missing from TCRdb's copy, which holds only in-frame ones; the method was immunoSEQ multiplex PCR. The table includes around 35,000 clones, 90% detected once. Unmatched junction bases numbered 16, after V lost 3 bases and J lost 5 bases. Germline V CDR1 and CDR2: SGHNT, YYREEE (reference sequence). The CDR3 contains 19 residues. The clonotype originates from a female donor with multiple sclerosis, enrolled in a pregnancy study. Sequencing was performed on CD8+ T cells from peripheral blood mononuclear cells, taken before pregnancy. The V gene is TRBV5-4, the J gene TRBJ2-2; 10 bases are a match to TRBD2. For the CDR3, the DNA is TGTGCCAGCAGCTCGGGGAGCGGACTAGCGGCTCTCCTAACCGGGGAGCTGTTTTTT. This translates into CASSSGSGLAALLTGELFF.